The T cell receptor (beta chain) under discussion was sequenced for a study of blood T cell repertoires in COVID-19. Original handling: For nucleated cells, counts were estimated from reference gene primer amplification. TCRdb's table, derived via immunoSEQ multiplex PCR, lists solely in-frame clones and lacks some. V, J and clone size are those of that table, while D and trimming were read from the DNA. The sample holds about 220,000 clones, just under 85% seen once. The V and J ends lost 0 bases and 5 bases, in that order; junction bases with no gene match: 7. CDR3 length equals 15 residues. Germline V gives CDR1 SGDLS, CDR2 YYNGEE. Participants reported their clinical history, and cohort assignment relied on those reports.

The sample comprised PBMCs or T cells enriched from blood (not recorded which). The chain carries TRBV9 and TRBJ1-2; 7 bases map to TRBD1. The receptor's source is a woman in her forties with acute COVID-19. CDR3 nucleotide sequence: TGTGCCAGCAGCGTAGCGAACAGGGGAAAATATGGCTACACCTTC. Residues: CASSVANRGKYGYTF. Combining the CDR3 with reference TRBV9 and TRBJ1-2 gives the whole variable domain DSGVTQTPKHLITATGQRVTLRCSPRSGDLSVYWYQQSLDQGLQFLIQYYNGEERAKGNILERFSAQQFPDLHSELNLSSLELGDSALYFCASSVANRGKYGYTFGSGTRLTVV.